These 6 T cell receptor beta chains came from one sample sequenced in a study of cytomegalovirus exposure and HLA in healthy donors. This PCR relied on a set of 60 Vbeta primers and 13 Jbeta primers. Measured with immunoSEQ multiplex PCR; TCRdb has only the in-frame clones, and not every one. The profile covers under 150,000 clones, with around 76% appearing a single time and approximately 4% taken by the ten largest. Sequenced input: PBMCs. Receptor source: a man in his late teens or twenties in good health and CMV-seronegative.

The gene calls are TRBV5-1 and TRBJ1-4, with 10 bases matching TRBD1. CDR1 is SGHRS and CDR2 is YFSETQ in the germline V gene. Trimming at V came to 4 bases and at J to 6 bases, leaving 3 bases not matched to a gene. This CDR3 comprises 14 residues. The CDR3 nucleotides are TGCGCCAGCAGCCCCGGGACAGGGGATGAAAAACTGTTTTTT. As protein: CASSPGTGDEKLFF.

The rearrangement joins TRBV28 to TRBJ2-1; possibly TRBD1 for D (5 bases). Per the germline V gene, CDR1 is MDHEN and CDR2 is SYDVKM. CDR3 length equals 16 residues. V lost 2 bases to trimming and J lost 3 bases, with 14 bases between them. The DNA of the CDR3 is TGTGCCAGCAGTTTAACTGAGGCAGGGCGCTACAATGAGCAGTTCTTC. As protein: CASSLTEAGRYNEQFF. The full variable domain, its missing parts supplied by reference TRBV28 and TRBJ2-1, is DVKVTQSSRYLVKRTGEKVFLECVQDMDHENMFWYRQDPGLGLRLIYFSYDVKMKEKGDIPEGYSVSREKKERFSLILESASTNQTSMYLCASSLTEAGRYNEQFFGPGTRLTVL.

The V gene is TRBV10-3, the J gene TRBJ2-2; D is undetermined. The V gene lost 5 bases and the J gene lost 3 bases, with 7 bases spanning the gap. The CDR3 loop spans 13 amino acids. The germline V gene has CDR1 ENHRY and CDR2 SYGVKD. The CDR3 nucleotides are TGTGCCATCAGTCTATCTTACACCGGGGAGCTGTTTTTT. Its translation is CAISLSYTGELFF.

The chain combines TRBV5-1 with TRBJ1-4; D may be TRBD1 (6 bases). The germline V gene encodes CDR1 SGHRS and CDR2 YFSETQ. The CDR3 has 16 amino acids. Deletions cut 0 bases from V and 0 bases from J, with 9 bases between. CDR3 sequence (DNA): TGCGCCAGCAGCTTGGCACAGGGATCAACTAATGAAAAACTGTTTTTT. Protein sequence: CASSLAQGSTNEKLFF.

The rearrangement joins TRBV5-1 to TRBJ2-1; 9 bases are a match to TRBD2. Trimming removed 8 bases from V and 4 bases from J; junction bases left unmatched: 7. CDR1 SGHRS and CDR2 YFSETQ come from the germline V gene. This CDR3 contains 14 residues. As DNA, the CDR3 is TGCGCCAGTTCTAGCGGGGCGACTTACAATGAGCAGTTCTTC. Protein product: CASSSGATYNEQFF.

The rearrangement joins TRBV6-1 to TRBJ1-2; 8 bases are shared with TRBD1. Per the germline V gene, CDR1 is MNHNS and CDR2 is SASEGT. This CDR3 is built from 15 residues. The V gene end was trimmed by 6 bases and the J gene end by 7 bases; junction bases not matched to a gene: 13. CDR3 sequence: CASSGRTGHRSGYTF. The CDR3 DNA is TGTGCCAGCAGCGGGAGGACAGGGCATAGAAGTGGCTACACCTTC.